A selection of T cell receptor beta chains follows, all from one sample in a study of T-cell reconstitution after alpha-beta-depleted transplantation in children. TCRdb ran MiXCR on the PCR reads and lists one entry per CDR3 protein. The sample carries hundreds of thousands of distinct CDR3 sequences, under 30% recorded once. The sample here was PBMCs, mostly from graft donor cells, taken 360 days after TCRalphabeta/CD19-depleted stem cell transplant. Source of these receptors: a female patient between 2 and 15 years old who had a stem cell transplant for congenital amegakaryocytic thrombocytopenia, so the T cells may come from the graft donor. Each CDR3 is given with its conserved first and last residue. D genes are given only for firm matches. Where a row states a size, it is once, few, many or the class of an expanded clone; other rows omit it.

V gene: TRBV20-1
clone size: NA
D gene: NA
J gene: TRBJ2-5
CDR3 DNA: TGCAGTGCTAGAGAGACTAGTCGGGGGACCCAGTACTTC
CDR3 protein: CSARETSRGTQYF

V gene: TRBV2
clone size: few
D gene: NA
J gene: TRBJ2-3
CDR3 DNA: TGTGCCAGCAGTGCTGGTGGACGGTCGGCAGATACGCAGTATTTT
CDR3 protein: CASSAGGRSADTQYF

V gene: TRBV9
clone size: NA
D gene: NA
J gene: TRBJ2-7
CDR3 DNA: TGTGCCAGCAGCGTAGAGGGACCCCTCTACGAGCAGTACTTC
CDR3 protein: CASSVEGPLYEQYF

V gene: TRBV21-1
clone size: many
D gene: NA
J gene: TRBJ1-2
CDR3 DNA: TGTGCCAGCAGCAAAGTTGGGGATATTACCGGCTACACCTTC
CDR3 protein: CASSKVGDITGYTF

V gene: TRBV9
clone size: NA
D gene: TRBD1
J gene: TRBJ1-2
CDR3 DNA: TGTGCCAGCAGCGTTACACAGGGGGATTTCTATGGCTACACCTTC
CDR3 protein: CASSVTQGDFYGYTF

V gene: TRBV7-9
clone size: many
D gene: NA
J gene: TRBJ1-1
CDR3 DNA: TGTGCCAGCAGCTTTGGTTGGGGGAAGCCTGAAGCTTTCTTT
CDR3 protein: CASSFGWGKPEAFF

V gene: TRBV12-3/TRBV12-4
clone size: few
D gene: NA
J gene: TRBJ2-7
CDR3 DNA: TGTGCCAGCAGCCCCCCCGGGAGCAGATTCTACGAGCAGTACTTC
CDR3 protein: CASSPPGSRFYEQYF

V gene: TRBV5-1
clone size: many
D gene: NA
J gene: TRBJ2-7
CDR3 DNA: TGCGCCAGCAGCTTTTTGGACAGCTCCTACGAGCAGTACTTC
CDR3 protein: CASSFLDSSYEQYF

V gene: TRBV6-5
clone size: NA
D gene: NA
J gene: TRBJ2-3
CDR3 DNA: TGTGCCAGCAGTTACGGACAGTACACAGATACGCAGTATTTT
CDR3 protein: CASSYGQYTDTQYF

V gene: TRBV6-2/TRBV6-3
clone size: NA
D gene: TRBD1
J gene: TRBJ1-1
CDR3 DNA: TGTGCCAGCAGTTACTCGGTGGACAGGGGCGCTGAAGCTTTCTTT
CDR3 protein: CASSYSVDRGAEAFF

V gene: TRBV9
clone size: NA
D gene: TRBD1
J gene: TRBJ2-3
CDR3 DNA: TGTGCCAGCAGCGTAGCCGGGACAGGGGTAGATACGCAGTATTTT
CDR3 protein: CASSVAGTGVDTQYF

V gene: TRBV12-3/TRBV12-4
clone size: many
D gene: TRBD2
J gene: TRBJ2-7
CDR3 DNA: TGTGCCAGCCAAACTAGCGGGAGGCTACACGGCGAGCAGTACTTC
CDR3 protein: CASQTSGRLHGEQYF

V gene: TRBV20-1
clone size: NA
D gene: NA
J gene: TRBJ2-2
CDR3 DNA: TGCAGTGCTAGAGATCTAGGGATTGGTCCCACCGGGGAGCTGTTTTTT
CDR3 protein: CSARDLGIGPTGELFF

V gene: TRBV4-1
clone size: few
D gene: TRBD1
J gene: TRBJ2-7
CDR3 DNA: TGCGCCAGCAGCCAAGGGCAGGGGGCCGTTTACGAGCAGTACTTC
CDR3 protein: CASSQGQGAVYEQYF

V gene: TRBV5-1
clone size: NA
D gene: NA
J gene: TRBJ2-3
CDR3 DNA: TGCGCCAGCAGCTCGCCATACACAGATACGCAGTATTTT
CDR3 protein: CASSSPYTDTQYF

V gene: TRBV12-3/TRBV12-4
clone size: NA
D gene: NA
J gene: TRBJ1-1
CDR3 DNA: TGTGCCAGCAGCCGTCAATCCTGGGGGGCTGAAGCTTTCTTT
CDR3 protein: CASSRQSWGAEAFF

V gene: TRBV5-1
clone size: few
D gene: NA
J gene: TRBJ2-2
CDR3 DNA: TGCGCCAGCAGCTTGTTGGCAAAAACAGGGATCACCGGGGAGCTGTTTTTT
CDR3 protein: CASSLLAKTGITGELFF

V gene: TRBV28
clone size: NA
D gene: NA
J gene: TRBJ2-3
CDR3 DNA: TGTGCCAGCAGTTCGTCGCTACGGCCAGATACGCAGTATTTT
CDR3 protein: CASSSSLRPDTQYF

V gene: TRBV29-1
clone size: few
D gene: NA
J gene: TRBJ2-3
CDR3 DNA: TGCAGCGTTCTGAGGGGGGCCGGGGATACGCAGTATTTT
CDR3 protein: CSVLRGAGDTQYF

V gene: TRBV5-1
clone size: NA
D gene: NA
J gene: TRBJ2-7
CDR3 DNA: TGCGCCAGCAGCTTGGCCGTGGGGATCTCCTACGAGCAGTACTTC
CDR3 protein: CASSLAVGISYEQYF

V gene: TRBV3-1
clone size: few
D gene: TRBD2
J gene: TRBJ2-1
CDR3 DNA: TGTGCCAGCAGCCAAGAGCGGGGGGTTCATGAGCAGTTCTTC
CDR3 protein: CASSQERGVHEQFF

V gene: TRBV6-1
clone size: NA
D gene: NA
J gene: TRBJ1-1
CDR3 DNA: TGTGCCAGCATCTGGGGGCTGAACACTGAAGCTTTCTTT
CDR3 protein: CASIWGLNTEAFF

V gene: TRBV12-3/TRBV12-4
clone size: many
D gene: NA
J gene: TRBJ1-5
CDR3 DNA: TGTGCCAGCAGTGAGGGGATTAGCAATCAGCCCCAGCATTTT
CDR3 protein: CASSEGISNQPQHF

V gene: TRBV15
clone size: few
D gene: NA
J gene: TRBJ1-1
CDR3 DNA: TGTGCCACCAGCAGATCCATCAGGGGGAACACTGAAGCTTTCTTT
CDR3 protein: CATSRSIRGNTEAFF

V gene: TRBV20-1
clone size: few
D gene: TRBD2
J gene: TRBJ2-3
CDR3 DNA: TGCAGTGCTAGGGGACTAGCGGGGGGCACAGATACGCAGTATTTT
CDR3 protein: CSARGLAGGTDTQYF

V gene: TRBV28
clone size: NA
D gene: NA
J gene: TRBJ2-7
CDR3 DNA: TGTGCCAGCATCAAGACAGGTCCGGCGAATTTTATCTACGAGCAGTACTTC
CDR3 protein: CASIKTGPANFIYEQYF

V gene: TRBV29-1
clone size: few
D gene: NA
J gene: TRBJ2-3
CDR3 DNA: TGCAGCGTTCTCTGGGGCACAGATACGCAGTATTTT
CDR3 protein: CSVLWGTDTQYF

V gene: TRBV4-2
clone size: many
D gene: NA
J gene: TRBJ1-3
CDR3 DNA: TGTGCCAGCAGCCAGGGGCCTGGAAACACCATATATTTT
CDR3 protein: CASSQGPGNTIYF

V gene: TRBV2
clone size: few
D gene: NA
J gene: TRBJ2-7
CDR3 DNA: TGTGCCAGCAGGGGTTACGGAGGGATAGTCTACGAGCAGTACTTC
CDR3 protein: CASRGYGGIVYEQYF

V gene: TRBV2
clone size: many
D gene: TRBD2
J gene: TRBJ2-7
CDR3 DNA: TGTGCCAGCACTGGACTAGCGGATCCCTACGAGCAGTACTTC
CDR3 protein: CASTGLADPYEQYF

V gene: TRBV28
clone size: few
D gene: NA
J gene: TRBJ2-1
CDR3 DNA: TGTGCCAGCAGCCCCAAGAGCGTCAGGGGGGACGCTGAGCAGTTCTTC
CDR3 protein: CASSPKSVRGDAEQFF

V gene: TRBV20-1
clone size: NA
D gene: NA
J gene: TRBJ2-3
CDR3 DNA: TGCAGTGCTAGGGTAGACGGCCCAGATACGCAGTATTTT
CDR3 protein: CSARVDGPDTQYF

V gene: TRBV12-3/TRBV12-4
clone size: many
D gene: NA
J gene: TRBJ2-2
CDR3 DNA: TGTGCCAGCAGTTTAGCAGGGAACGCCGGGGAGCTGTTTTTT
CDR3 protein: CASSLAGNAGELFF

V gene: TRBV27
clone size: few
D gene: TRBD1
J gene: TRBJ1-2
CDR3 DNA: TGTGCCAGCAGTCCAGGGACAGGGGGCGTCTATGGCTACACCTTC
CDR3 protein: CASSPGTGGVYGYTF

V gene: TRBV4-1
clone size: NA
D gene: NA
J gene: TRBJ1-2
CDR3 DNA: TGCGCCAGCAGCCATCCCCCTATGGGAGTCAATGGCTACACCTTC
CDR3 protein: CASSHPPMGVNGYTF

V gene: TRBV20-1
clone size: NA
D gene: NA
J gene: TRBJ2-2
CDR3 DNA: TGCAGTGCTAGAGGGACGGGGGGCTCTAAGCTGTTTTTT
CDR3 protein: CSARGTGGSKLFF

V gene: TRBV12-3/TRBV12-4
clone size: few
D gene: NA
J gene: TRBJ1-1
CDR3 DNA: TGTGCCAGCAGTTTACCCCCGATCAACACTGAAGCTTTCTTT
CDR3 protein: CASSLPPINTEAFF

V gene: TRBV4-1
clone size: few
D gene: NA
J gene: TRBJ1-4
CDR3 DNA: TGCGCCAGCAGCTTACAGACCATGGGGCTAAGGGAAAAACTGTTTTTT
CDR3 protein: CASSLQTMGLREKLFF

V gene: TRBV20-1
clone size: few
D gene: NA
J gene: TRBJ2-5
CDR3 DNA: TGCAGTGCTAGAGGCGGGACACCCCGAGAGACCCAGTACTTC
CDR3 protein: CSARGGTPRETQYF

V gene: TRBV28
clone size: NA
D gene: NA
J gene: TRBJ2-1
CDR3 DNA: TGTGCCAGCAGTTCCGGGACTCCCGGGGGTGATGAGCAGTTCTTC
CDR3 protein: CASSSGTPGGDEQFF

V gene: TRBV12-3/TRBV12-4
clone size: few
D gene: TRBD2
J gene: TRBJ2-2
CDR3 DNA: TGTGCCAGCAGTCCCGTAGCGGGGGGGCCTGTCGGGGAGCTGTTTTTT
CDR3 protein: CASSPVAGGPVGELFF

V gene: TRBV7-2
clone size: NA
D gene: NA
J gene: TRBJ2-5
CDR3 DNA: TGTGGCAGCAGCTCGGTTGGGGAGACCCAGTACTTC
CDR3 protein: CGSSSVGETQYF

V gene: TRBV10-2
clone size: NA
D gene: NA
J gene: TRBJ2-3
CDR3 DNA: TGCGCCAGCAGTCCAAGCGCCGATACGCAGTATTTT
CDR3 protein: CASSPSADTQYF

V gene: TRBV29-1
clone size: many
D gene: TRBD1
J gene: TRBJ2-3
CDR3 DNA: TGCAGCGTTGAAGGCCCACAGGGGGCAATGGTAGATACGCAGTATTTT
CDR3 protein: CSVEGPQGAMVDTQYF

V gene: TRBV9
clone size: many
D gene: TRBD2
J gene: TRBJ2-3
CDR3 DNA: TGTGCCAGCAGCGTGGCTAGCGGTCTTAGCACAGATACGCAGTATTTT
CDR3 protein: CASSVASGLSTDTQYF

V gene: TRBV29-1
clone size: few
D gene: NA
J gene: TRBJ1-1
CDR3 DNA: TGCAGCGTTGAAGAAAGCCGGACAAACACTGAAGCTTTCTTT
CDR3 protein: CSVEESRTNTEAFF

V gene: TRBV7-9
clone size: NA
D gene: NA
J gene: TRBJ1-1
CDR3 DNA: TGTGCCAGCAGCTTATTTGACACTGAAGCTTTCTTT
CDR3 protein: CASSLFDTEAFF

V gene: TRBV4-3
clone size: NA
D gene: NA
J gene: TRBJ2-6
CDR3 DNA: TGCGCCAGCAGCCTGACCTTCTCTGGGGCCAACGTCCTGACTTTC
CDR3 protein: CASSLTFSGANVLTF

V gene: TRBV5-1
clone size: few
D gene: NA
J gene: TRBJ2-7
CDR3 DNA: TGCGCCAGCAGCGGGGGACACCCGGCCCACGAGCAGTACTTC
CDR3 protein: CASSGGHPAHEQYF

V gene: TRBV2
clone size: few
D gene: NA
J gene: TRBJ1-5
CDR3 DNA: TGTGCCAGCAGCCCGGAAAAGCAGCCCCAGCATTTT
CDR3 protein: CASSPEKQPQHF

V gene: TRBV20-1
clone size: NA
D gene: TRBD1
J gene: TRBJ2-2
CDR3 DNA: TGCAGTGCAGGGGACAGGGTCGCCGGGGAGCTGTTTTTT
CDR3 protein: CSAGDRVAGELFF

V gene: TRBV28
clone size: few
D gene: NA
J gene: TRBJ2-7
CDR3 DNA: TGTGCCAGCACCCTGGGGGGTGACGGCTACGAGCAGTACTTC
CDR3 protein: CASTLGGDGYEQYF